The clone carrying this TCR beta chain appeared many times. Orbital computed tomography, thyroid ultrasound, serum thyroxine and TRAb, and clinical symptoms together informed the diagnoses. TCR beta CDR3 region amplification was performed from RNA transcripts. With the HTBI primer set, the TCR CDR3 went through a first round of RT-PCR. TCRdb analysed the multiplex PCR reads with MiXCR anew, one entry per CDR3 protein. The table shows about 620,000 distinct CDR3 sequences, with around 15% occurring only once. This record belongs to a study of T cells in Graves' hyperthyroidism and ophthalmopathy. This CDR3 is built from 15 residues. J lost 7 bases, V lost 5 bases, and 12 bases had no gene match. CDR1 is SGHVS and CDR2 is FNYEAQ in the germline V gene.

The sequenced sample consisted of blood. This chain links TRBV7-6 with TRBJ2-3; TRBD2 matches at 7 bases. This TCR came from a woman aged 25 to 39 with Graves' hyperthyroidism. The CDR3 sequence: CASSTRRGGGNTQYF. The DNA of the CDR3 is TGTGCCAGCAGCACGAGGCGAGGCGGGGGAAATACGCAGTATTTT.